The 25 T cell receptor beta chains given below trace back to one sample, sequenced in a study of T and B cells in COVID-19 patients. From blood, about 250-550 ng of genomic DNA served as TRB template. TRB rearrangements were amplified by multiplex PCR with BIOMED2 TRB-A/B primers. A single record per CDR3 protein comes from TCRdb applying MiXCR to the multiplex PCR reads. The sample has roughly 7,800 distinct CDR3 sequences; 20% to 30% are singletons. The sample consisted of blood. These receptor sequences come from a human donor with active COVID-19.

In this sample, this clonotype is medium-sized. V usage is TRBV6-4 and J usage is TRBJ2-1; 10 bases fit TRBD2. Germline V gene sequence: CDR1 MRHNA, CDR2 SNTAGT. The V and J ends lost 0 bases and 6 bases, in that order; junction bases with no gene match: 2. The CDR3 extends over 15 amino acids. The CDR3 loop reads CASSDSSGGANEQFF. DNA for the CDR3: TGTGCCAGCAGTGACTCGAGCGGGGGGGCCAATGAGCAGTTCTTC.

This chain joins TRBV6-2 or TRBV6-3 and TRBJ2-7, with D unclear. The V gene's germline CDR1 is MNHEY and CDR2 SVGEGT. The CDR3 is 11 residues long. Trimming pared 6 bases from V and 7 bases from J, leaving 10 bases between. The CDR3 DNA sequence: TGTGCCAGCAGCTTCCCCGGAGAGCAGTACTTC. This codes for CASSFPGEQYF.

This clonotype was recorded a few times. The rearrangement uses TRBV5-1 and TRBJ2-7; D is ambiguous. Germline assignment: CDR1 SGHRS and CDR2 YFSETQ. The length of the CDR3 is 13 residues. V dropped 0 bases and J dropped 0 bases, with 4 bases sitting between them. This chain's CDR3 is CASSLVSSYEQYF. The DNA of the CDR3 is TGCGCCAGCAGCTTGGTCAGCTCCTACGAGCAGTACTTC.

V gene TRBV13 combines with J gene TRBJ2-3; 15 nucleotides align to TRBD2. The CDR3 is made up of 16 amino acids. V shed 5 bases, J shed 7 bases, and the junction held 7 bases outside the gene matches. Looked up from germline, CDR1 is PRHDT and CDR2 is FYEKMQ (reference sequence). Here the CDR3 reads CASSGGLAGGPYTQYF. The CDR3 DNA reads TGTGCCAGCAGCGGAGGACTAGCGGGGGGGCCTTATACGCAGTATTTT.

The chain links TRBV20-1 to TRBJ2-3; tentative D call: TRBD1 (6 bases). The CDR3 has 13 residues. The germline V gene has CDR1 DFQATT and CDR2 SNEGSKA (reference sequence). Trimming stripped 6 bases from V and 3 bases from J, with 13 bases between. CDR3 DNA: TGCAGTGCGCTACAGGGCTGGACAGATACGCAGTATTTT. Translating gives CSALQGWTDTQYF.

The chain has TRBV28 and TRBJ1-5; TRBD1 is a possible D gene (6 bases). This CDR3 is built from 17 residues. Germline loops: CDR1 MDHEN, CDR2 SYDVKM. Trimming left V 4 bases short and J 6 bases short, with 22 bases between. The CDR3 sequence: CASSSLSLGQLVQPQHF. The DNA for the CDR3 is TGTGCCAGCAGTTCTCTCAGCCTCGGACAGTTGGTTCAGCCCCAGCATTTT.

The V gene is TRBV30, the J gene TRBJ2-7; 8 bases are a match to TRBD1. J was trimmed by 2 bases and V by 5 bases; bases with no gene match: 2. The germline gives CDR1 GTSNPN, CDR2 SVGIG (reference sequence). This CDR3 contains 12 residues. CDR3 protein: CAWRTGPYEQYF. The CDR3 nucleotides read TGTGCCTGGCGGACAGGGCCCTACGAGCAGTACTTC.

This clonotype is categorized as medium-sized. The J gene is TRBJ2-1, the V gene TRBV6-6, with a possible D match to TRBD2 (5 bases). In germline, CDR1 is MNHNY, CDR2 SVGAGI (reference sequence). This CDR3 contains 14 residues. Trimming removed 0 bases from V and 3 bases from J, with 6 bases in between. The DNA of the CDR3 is TGTGCCAGCAGTTACTCGCGGGTCTACAATGAGCAGTTCTTC. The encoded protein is CASSYSRVYNEQFF.

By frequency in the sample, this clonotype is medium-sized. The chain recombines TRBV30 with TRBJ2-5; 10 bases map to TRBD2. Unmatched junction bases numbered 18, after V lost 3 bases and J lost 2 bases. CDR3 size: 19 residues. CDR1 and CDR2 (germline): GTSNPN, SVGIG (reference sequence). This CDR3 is CAWRTLGLAEIHKQETQYF. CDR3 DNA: TGTGCCTGGAGGACCCTTGGACTAGCGGAAATACATAAGCAAGAGACCCAGTACTTC. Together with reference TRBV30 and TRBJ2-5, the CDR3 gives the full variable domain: SQTIHQWPATLVQPVGSPLSLECTVEGTSNPNLYWYRQAAGRGLQLLFYSVGIGQISSEVPQNLSASRPQDRQFILSSKKLLLSDSGFYLCAWRTLGLAEIHKQETQYFGPGTRLLVL.

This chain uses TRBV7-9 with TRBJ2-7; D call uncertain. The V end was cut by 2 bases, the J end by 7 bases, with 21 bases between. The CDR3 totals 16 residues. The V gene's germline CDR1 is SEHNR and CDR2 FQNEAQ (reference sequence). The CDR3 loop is CASSLSRGVGKGEQYF. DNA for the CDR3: TGTGCCAGCAGCTTAAGTCGTGGTGTTGGGAAGGGAGAGCAGTACTTC.

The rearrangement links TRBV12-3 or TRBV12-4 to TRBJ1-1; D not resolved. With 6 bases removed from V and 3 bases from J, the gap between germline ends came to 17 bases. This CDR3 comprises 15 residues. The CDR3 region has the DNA TGTGCCAGCAGCCCCGCGACGGGGTGGTACACTGAAGCTTTCTTT. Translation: CASSPATGWYTEAFF.

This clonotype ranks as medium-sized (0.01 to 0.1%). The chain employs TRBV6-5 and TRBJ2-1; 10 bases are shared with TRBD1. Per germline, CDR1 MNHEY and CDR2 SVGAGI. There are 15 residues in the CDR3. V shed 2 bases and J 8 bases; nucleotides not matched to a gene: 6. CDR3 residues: CASSYRDRGPDEQFF. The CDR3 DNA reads TGTGCCAGCAGTTACCGGGACAGGGGCCCCGATGAGCAGTTCTTC.

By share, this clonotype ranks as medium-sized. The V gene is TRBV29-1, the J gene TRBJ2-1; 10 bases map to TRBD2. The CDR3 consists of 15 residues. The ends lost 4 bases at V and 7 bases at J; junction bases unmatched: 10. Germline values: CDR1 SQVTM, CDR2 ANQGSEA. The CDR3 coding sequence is TGCAGCGTTGCCAGCGGGAGGGCCTTTGGAAATGAGCAGTTCTTC. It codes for CSVASGRAFGNEQFF.

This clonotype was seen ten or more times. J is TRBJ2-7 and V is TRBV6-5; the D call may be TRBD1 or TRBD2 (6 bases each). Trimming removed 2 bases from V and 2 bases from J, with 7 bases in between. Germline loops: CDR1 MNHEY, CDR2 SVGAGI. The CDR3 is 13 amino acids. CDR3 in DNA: TGTGCCAGCAGTTACAGGGGGGCCTACGAGCAGTACTTC. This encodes CASSYRGAYEQYF.

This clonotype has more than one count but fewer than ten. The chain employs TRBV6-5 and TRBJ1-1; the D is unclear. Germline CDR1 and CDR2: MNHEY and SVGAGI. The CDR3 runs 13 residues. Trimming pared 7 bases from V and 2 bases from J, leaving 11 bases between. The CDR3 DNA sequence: TGTGCCAGCAAGGGCAGAGTAAACACTGAAGCTTTCTTT. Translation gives CASKGRVNTEAFF.

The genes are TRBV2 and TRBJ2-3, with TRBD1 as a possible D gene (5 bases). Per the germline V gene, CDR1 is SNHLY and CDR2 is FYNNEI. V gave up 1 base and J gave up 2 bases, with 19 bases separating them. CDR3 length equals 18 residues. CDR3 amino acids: CASSEVGAGPRATDTQYF. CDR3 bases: TGTGCCAGCAGTGAAGTAGGAGCAGGGCCACGGGCCACAGATACGCAGTATTTT.

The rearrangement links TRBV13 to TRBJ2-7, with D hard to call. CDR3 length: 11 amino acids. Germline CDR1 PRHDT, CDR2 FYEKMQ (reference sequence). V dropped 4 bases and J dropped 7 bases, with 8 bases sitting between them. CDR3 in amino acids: CASSSFEEQYF. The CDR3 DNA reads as TGTGCCAGCAGCTCGTTCGAGGAGCAGTACTTC.

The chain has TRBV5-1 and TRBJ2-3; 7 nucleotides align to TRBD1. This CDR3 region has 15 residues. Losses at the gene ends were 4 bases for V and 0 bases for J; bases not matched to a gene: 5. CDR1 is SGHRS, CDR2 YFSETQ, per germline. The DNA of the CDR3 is TGCGCCAGCAGCGACGGGACAGCTAGCACAGATACGCAGTATTTT. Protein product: CASSDGTASTDTQYF.

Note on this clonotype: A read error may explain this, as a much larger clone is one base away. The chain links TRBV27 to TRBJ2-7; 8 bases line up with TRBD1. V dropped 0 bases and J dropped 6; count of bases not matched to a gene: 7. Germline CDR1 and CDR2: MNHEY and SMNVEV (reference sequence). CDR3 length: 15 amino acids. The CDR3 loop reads CASSLSRQGMAEQYF. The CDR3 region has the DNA TGTGCCAGCAGTTTATCCCGACAGGGGATGGCCGAGCAGTACTTC.

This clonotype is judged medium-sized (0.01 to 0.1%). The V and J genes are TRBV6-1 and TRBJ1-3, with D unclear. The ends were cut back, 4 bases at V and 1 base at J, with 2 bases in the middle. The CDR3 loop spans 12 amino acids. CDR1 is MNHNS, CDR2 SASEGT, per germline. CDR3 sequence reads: CASSASGNTIYF. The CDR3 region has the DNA TGTGCCAGCAGTGCATCTGGAAACACCATATATTTT.

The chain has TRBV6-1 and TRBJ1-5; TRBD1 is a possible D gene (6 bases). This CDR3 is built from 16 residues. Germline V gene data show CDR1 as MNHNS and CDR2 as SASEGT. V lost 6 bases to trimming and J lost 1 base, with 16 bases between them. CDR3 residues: CASRGGRGGSNQPQHF. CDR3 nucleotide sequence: TGTGCCAGCAGGGGGGGACGAGGGGGGAGCAATCAGCCCCAGCATTTT.

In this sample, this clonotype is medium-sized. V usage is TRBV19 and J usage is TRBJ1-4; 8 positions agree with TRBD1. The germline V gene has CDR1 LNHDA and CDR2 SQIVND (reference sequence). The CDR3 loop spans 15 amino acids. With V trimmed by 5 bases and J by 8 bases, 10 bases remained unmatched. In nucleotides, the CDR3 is TGTGCCAGTAGTCCTACCGGGACAGGTGCCGAAAAACTGTTTTTT. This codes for CASSPTGTGAEKLFF.

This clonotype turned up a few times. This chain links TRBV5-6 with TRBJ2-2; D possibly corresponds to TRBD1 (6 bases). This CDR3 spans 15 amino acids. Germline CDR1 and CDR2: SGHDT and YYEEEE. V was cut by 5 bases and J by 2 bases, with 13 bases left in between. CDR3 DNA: TGTGCCAGCAGTAGGACAGAGATTAACACCGGGGAGCTGTTTTTT. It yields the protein CASSRTEINTGELFF.

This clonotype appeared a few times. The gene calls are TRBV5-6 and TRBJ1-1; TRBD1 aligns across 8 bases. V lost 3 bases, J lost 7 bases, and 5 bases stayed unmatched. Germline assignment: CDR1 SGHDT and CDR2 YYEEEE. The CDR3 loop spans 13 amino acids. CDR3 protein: CASSWGTGGEAFF. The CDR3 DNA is TGTGCCAGCAGCTGGGGGACAGGCGGTGAAGCTTTCTTT.

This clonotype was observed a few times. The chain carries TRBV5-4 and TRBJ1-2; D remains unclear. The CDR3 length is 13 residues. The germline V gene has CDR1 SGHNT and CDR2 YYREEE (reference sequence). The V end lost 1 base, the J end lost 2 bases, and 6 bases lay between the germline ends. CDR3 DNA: TGTGCCAGCAGCTTGCCAGTAAACTATGGCTACACCTTC. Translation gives CASSLPVNYGYTF.